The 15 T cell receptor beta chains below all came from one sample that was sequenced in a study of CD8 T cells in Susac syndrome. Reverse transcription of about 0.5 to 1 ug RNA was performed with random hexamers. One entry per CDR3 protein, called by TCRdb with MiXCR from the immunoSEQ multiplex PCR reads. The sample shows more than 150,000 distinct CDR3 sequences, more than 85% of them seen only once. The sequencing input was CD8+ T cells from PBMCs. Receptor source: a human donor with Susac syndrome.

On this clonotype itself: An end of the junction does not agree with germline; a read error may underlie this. The DNA for the CDR3 is TGCACCAGCAGCCAAGATAATAGCGGGAGCTCCTACAATGAGCAGTTCTTC. Its translation is CTSSQDNSGSSYNEQFF. This sequence joins TRBV4-1 and TRBJ2-1, with 9 bases aligning to TRBD2. CDR1 is MGHRA and CDR2 is YSYEKL in the germline V gene. This CDR3 is built from 17 residues.

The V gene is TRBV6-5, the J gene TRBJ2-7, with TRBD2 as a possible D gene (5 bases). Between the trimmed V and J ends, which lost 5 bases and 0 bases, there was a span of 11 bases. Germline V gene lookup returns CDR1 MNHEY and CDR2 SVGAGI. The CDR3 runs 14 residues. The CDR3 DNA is TGTGCCAGCAGTAAGAGGGAAAACTCCTACGAGCAGTACTTC. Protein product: CASSKRENSYEQYF.

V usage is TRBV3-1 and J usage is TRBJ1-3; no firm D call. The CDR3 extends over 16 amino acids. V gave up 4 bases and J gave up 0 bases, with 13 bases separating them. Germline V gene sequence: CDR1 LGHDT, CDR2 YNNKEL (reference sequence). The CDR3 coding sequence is TGTGCCAGCAGCCCTCAGACGGCCCGCTCTGGAAACACCATATATTTT. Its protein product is CASSPQTARSGNTIYF.

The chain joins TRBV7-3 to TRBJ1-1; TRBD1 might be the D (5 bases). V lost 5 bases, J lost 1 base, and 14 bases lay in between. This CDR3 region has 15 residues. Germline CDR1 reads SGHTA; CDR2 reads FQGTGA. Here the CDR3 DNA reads TGTGCCAGCAGCCTCCCCCCCGGGACGAACACTGAAGCTTTCTTT. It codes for CASSLPPGTNTEAFF.

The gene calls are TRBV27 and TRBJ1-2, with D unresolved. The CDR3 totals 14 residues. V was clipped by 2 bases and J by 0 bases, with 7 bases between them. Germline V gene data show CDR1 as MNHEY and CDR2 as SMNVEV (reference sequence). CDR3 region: CASSLRRTNYGYTF. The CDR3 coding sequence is TGTGCCAGCAGTTTACGACGTACTAACTATGGCTACACCTTC.

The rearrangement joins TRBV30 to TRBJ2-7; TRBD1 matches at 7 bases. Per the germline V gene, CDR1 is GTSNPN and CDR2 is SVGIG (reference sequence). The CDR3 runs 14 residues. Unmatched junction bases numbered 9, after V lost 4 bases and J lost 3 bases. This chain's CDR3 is CAWTSGTANYEQYF. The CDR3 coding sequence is TGTGCCTGGACCTCGGGGACAGCAAACTACGAGCAGTACTTC.

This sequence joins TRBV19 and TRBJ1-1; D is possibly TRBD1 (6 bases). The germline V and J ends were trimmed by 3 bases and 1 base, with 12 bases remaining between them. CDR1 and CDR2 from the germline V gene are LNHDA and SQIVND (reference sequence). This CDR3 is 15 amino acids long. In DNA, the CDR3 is TGTGCCAGTAGTATCCAGGGGTACCAGAACACTGAAGCTTTCTTT. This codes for CASSIQGYQNTEAFF.

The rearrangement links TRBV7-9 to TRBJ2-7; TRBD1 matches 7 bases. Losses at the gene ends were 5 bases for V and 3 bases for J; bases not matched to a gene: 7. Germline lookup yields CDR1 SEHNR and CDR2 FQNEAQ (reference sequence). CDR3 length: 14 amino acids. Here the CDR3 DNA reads TGTGCCAGCAGCCACCGACAGGGTGTCTACGAGCAGTACTTC. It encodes CASSHRQGVYEQYF.

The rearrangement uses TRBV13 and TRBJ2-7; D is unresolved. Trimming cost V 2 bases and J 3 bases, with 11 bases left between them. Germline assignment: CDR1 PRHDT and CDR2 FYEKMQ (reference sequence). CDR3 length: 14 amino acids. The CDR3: CASSLRQDLYEQYF. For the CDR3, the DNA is TGTGCCAGCAGCTTAAGGCAGGACCTCTACGAGCAGTACTTC.

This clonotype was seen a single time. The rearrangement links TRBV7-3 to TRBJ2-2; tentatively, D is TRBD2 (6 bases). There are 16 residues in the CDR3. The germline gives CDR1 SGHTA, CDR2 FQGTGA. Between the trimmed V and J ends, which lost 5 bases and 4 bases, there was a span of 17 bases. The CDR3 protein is CASSPSLATSTGELFF. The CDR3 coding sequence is TGTGCCAGCAGCCCTTCACTAGCTACCTCCACCGGGGAGCTGTTTTTT.

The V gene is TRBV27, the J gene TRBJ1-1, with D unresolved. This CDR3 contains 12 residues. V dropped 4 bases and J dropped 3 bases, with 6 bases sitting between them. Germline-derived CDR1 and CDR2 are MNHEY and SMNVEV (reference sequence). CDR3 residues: CASSSLHTEAFF. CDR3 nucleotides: TGTGCCAGCAGTTCCTTGCACACTGAAGCTTTCTTT.

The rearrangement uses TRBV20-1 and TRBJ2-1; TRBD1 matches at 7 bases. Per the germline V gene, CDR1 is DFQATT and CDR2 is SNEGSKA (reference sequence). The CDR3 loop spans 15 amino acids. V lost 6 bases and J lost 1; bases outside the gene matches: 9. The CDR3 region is CSAMAGRGSYNEQFF. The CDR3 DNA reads TGCAGTGCGATGGCGGGCAGGGGGTCCTACAATGAGCAGTTCTTC.

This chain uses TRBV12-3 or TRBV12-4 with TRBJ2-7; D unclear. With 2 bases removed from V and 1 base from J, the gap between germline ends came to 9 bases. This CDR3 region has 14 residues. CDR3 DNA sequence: TGTGCCAGCAGTTTACAAGGAATATCCTACGAGCAGTACTTC. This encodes CASSLQGISYEQYF.

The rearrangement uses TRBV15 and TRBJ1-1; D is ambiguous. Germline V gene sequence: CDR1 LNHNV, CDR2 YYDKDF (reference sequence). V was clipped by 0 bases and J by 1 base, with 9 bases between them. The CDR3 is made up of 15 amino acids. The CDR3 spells CATSRDYAGNTEAFF. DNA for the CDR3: TGTGCCACCAGCAGAGATTACGCCGGGAACACTGAAGCTTTCTTT.

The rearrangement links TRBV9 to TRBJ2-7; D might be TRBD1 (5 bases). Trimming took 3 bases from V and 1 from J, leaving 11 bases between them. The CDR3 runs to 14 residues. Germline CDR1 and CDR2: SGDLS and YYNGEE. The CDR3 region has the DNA TGTGCCAGCAGCGCCGACAGTCCATCCTACGAGCAGTACTTC. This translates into CASSADSPSYEQYF.